This entry lists 25 T cell receptor beta chains sequenced from one sample in a study of OX40 agonist ivuxolimab in advanced cancers. Using immunoSEQ multiplex PCR, the repertoire was profiled, and TCRdb retains in-frame clones only, with some absent. The sample shows roughly 100,000 clones, nearly 90% of them seen only once. The input for sequencing was CD4+ or CD8+ T cells sorted from blood, taken in a trial of the OX40 agonist ivuxolimab. The receptors come from an adult with an advanced solid tumor such as melanoma, head and neck, liver or kidney cancer.

The gene calls are TRBV6-5 and TRBJ2-2; 12 bases are shared with TRBD2. Germline V gene lookup returns CDR1 MNHEY and CDR2 SVGAGI. The CDR3 has 14 amino acids. Trimming at V came to 6 bases and at J to 6 bases, leaving 2 bases not matched to a gene. The CDR3 loop reads CASRGTSGPGELFF. In nucleotides, the CDR3 is TGTGCCAGCAGAGGGACTAGCGGGCCCGGGGAGCTGTTTTTT.

The chain joins TRBV2 to TRBJ2-1, with a tentative D call TRBD2 (5 bases). V was trimmed by 7 bases and J by 7 bases, leaving 11 bases between them. Per germline, CDR1 SNHLY and CDR2 FYNNEI. CDR3 length: 12 amino acids. CDR3 sequence (DNA): TGTGCCAGCAAGGTAGAGGGAAATGAGCAGTTCTTC. Translating it yields CASKVEGNEQFF.

The rearrangement links TRBV19 to TRBJ1-1; D is possibly TRBD1 (5 bases). Germline V lookup: CDR1 LNHDA, CDR2 SQIVND (reference sequence). Trimming took 5 bases from V and 2 from J, leaving 18 bases between them. This CDR3 is built from 16 residues. The CDR3 protein is CASSYPSLGANTEAFF. CDR3 in DNA: TGTGCCAGTAGTTATCCTTCGCTCGGGGCCAACACTGAAGCTTTCTTT.

This clone was detected once. J is TRBJ2-1 and V is TRBV4-1; 12 positions match TRBD2. The CDR3 has 15 amino acids. CDR1 MGHRA and CDR2 YSYEKL come from the germline V gene. The J segment lost 10 bases and the V segment lost 4 bases, leaving 8 bases of the junction unmatched. In nucleotides, the CDR3 is TGCGCCAGCAGCCCGATTCTAGCGGGAGGGAGGGAGCAGTTCTTC. Its protein product is CASSPILAGGREQFF.

As concerns this clone: A read error may account for a junction end that differs from germline. The V and J genes are TRBV11-2 and TRBJ2-5; the D gene is possibly TRBD1 (6 bases). This CDR3 is 14 amino acids long. Germline values: CDR1 SGHAT, CDR2 FQNNGV. The CDR3 region is CANSQVGASETQYF. The CDR3 nucleotides are TGTGCCAACAGCCAAGTGGGGGCAAGTGAGACCCAGTACTTC.

J is TRBJ2-7 and V is TRBV9; D remains ambiguous. Trimming removed 0 bases from V and 3 bases from J, with 10 bases in between. The CDR3 is 14 amino acids. CDR1 is SGDLS, CDR2 YYNGEE, per germline. CDR3: CASSVDDIVYEQYF. The CDR3 DNA is TGTGCCAGCAGCGTAGACGACATCGTCTACGAGCAGTACTTC.

The chain links TRBV29-1 to TRBJ1-2, with TRBD1 matching 7 bases. Per germline, CDR1 SQVTM and CDR2 ANQGSEA. The V gene end was trimmed by 3 bases and the J gene end by 3 bases; junction bases not matched to a gene: 4. The CDR3 runs 13 residues. The CDR3 reads CSVDLTGYYGYTF. The DNA for the CDR3 is TGCAGCGTTGATCTGACAGGGTACTATGGCTACACCTTC.

The V call is TRBV5-1, the J call TRBJ2-1; TRBD1 is a possible D gene (5 bases). The CDR3 has 17 amino acids. V was shortened by 2 bases and J by 4 bases, with 19 bases between the two germline ends. CDR1 is SGHRS, CDR2 YFSETQ, per germline. DNA for the CDR3: TGCGCCAGCAGCTTTTTCCCGGCGGACACGGTTTACAATGAGCAGTTCTTC. Translating it yields CASSFFPADTVYNEQFF.

In this sample, this clone turned up many times. V is TRBV4-1 and J is TRBJ1-6, with unresolved D. V shed 0 bases and J shed 6 bases, with 3 bases lying between them. The germline gives CDR1 MGHRA, CDR2 YSYEKL. The CDR3 length is 13 residues. The CDR3, as DNA: TGCGCCAGCAGCCAAGACATTAATTCACCCCTCCACTTT. Its translation is CASSQDINSPLHF.

The rearrangement links TRBV6-1 to TRBJ1-1; the D gene is possibly TRBD1 (5 bases). Germline V gene lookup returns CDR1 MNHNS and CDR2 SASEGT. The CDR3 sequence is 13 residues long. V lost 7 bases to trimming and J lost 8 bases, with 17 bases between them. In nucleotides, the CDR3 is TGTGCCAGCAAACTATACCGCGGGGGGGAAGCTTTCTTT. It encodes CASKLYRGGEAFF.

This sequence joins TRBV6-5 and TRBJ1-2, with TRBD1 as a possible D gene (5 bases). The CDR3 runs 14 residues. Deletions cut 5 bases from V and 8 bases from J, with 18 bases between. Germline V gives CDR1 MNHEY, CDR2 SVGAGI. CDR3 in DNA: TGTGCCAGCAGTCCAGAAGGAAAGGGACGCGGCTACACCTTC. Protein sequence: CASSPEGKGRGYTF.

V gene TRBV5-1 combines with J gene TRBJ2-7, with D possibly matching TRBD1 (6 bases). The CDR3 is 14 residues long. V was shortened by 0 bases and J by 4 bases, with 11 bases between the two germline ends. Per the germline V gene, CDR1 is SGHRS and CDR2 is YFSETQ. The CDR3 bases are TGCGCCAGCAGCTTGGGGCAGGGGCGATACGAGCAGTACTTC. Encoded protein: CASSLGQGRYEQYF.

The rearrangement joins TRBV28 to TRBJ2-2, with TRBD2 matching 7 bases. Germline loops: CDR1 MDHEN, CDR2 SYDVKM. V dropped 2 bases and J dropped 3; count of bases not matched to a gene: 3. CDR3 size: 15 residues. CDR3 region: CASSLSTSDTGELFF. In DNA, the CDR3 is TGTGCCAGCAGTTTAAGTACTAGCGACACCGGGGAGCTGTTTTTT.

V gene TRBV21-1 combines with J gene TRBJ1-2; TRBD1 is taken as the D call from the table, unchecked against the DNA. TRBV21-1 constitutes a pseudogene. There are 13 residues in the CDR3. CDR3 coding DNA: TGTGCCAGCAGCCATCCGACAAACTATGGCTACACCTTC. Protein: CASSHPTNYGYTF.

The rearrangement links TRBV15 to TRBJ1-4; D is perhaps TRBD1 (5 bases). From germline, CDR1 is LNHNV and CDR2 YYDKDF (reference sequence). V was shortened by 6 bases and J by 2 bases, with 10 bases between the two germline ends. This CDR3 comprises 14 residues. The CDR3 is CATSRGSTNEKLFF. The CDR3 bases are TGTGCCACCAGTAGGGGTTCGACTAATGAAAAACTGTTTTTT.

This chain joins TRBV19 and TRBJ2-7; TRBD2 agrees at 8 bases. The CDR3 has 15 amino acids. Trimming took 7 bases from V and 1 from J; bases not matched to a gene: 9. The germline CDR1 and CDR2 sequences are LNHDA and SQIVND (reference sequence). The CDR3 region is CASTKGLGVSYEQYF. The CDR3 coding sequence is TGTGCCAGTACCAAGGGACTAGGAGTTTCCTACGAGCAGTACTTC.

The rearrangement uses TRBV28 and TRBJ1-5; D is uncertain. This CDR3 has 15 amino acids. V lost 3 bases and J 4 bases, leaving 13 bases between the germline ends. Germline V gives CDR1 MDHEN, CDR2 SYDVKM. CDR3 coding DNA: TGTGCCAGCAGTTTTCTGGGTGTAGGTAATCAGCCCCAGCATTTT. Translation gives CASSFLGVGNQPQHF.

The chain combines TRBV6-6 with TRBJ1-2; TRBD1 matches at 9 bases. V shed 5 bases and J 8 bases; nucleotides not matched to a gene: 9. CDR3 length: 14 residues. Looked up from germline, CDR1 is MNHNY and CDR2 is SVGAGI (reference sequence). In DNA, the CDR3 is TGTGCCAGCAGTAGCCCCGACAGGGGGTTCGGCTACACCTTC. Protein: CASSSPDRGFGYTF.

This chain links TRBV11-2 with TRBJ2-7; maybe TRBD2 (6 bases). V lost 1 base to trimming and J lost 6 bases, with 10 bases between them. From germline, CDR1 is SGHAT and CDR2 FQNNGV. The CDR3 consists of 13 residues. The CDR3 nucleotides read TGTGCCAGCAGCTTAGTTGGGGGAGGCGAGCAGTACTTC. Translated: CASSLVGGGEQYF.

The gene calls are TRBV5-4 and TRBJ2-3, with TRBD2 matching 10 bases. The CDR3 is made up of 14 amino acids. CDR1 and CDR2 from the germline V gene are SGHNT and YYREEE (reference sequence). Trimming took 5 bases from V and 10 from J; bases not matched to a gene: 10. CDR3 loop: CASSYTGLASPQYF. The CDR3 nucleotides read TGTGCCAGCAGTTACACGGGACTAGCGAGTCCGCAGTATTTT.

The CDR3 protein is CAWMLGGNTEAFF. CDR3 sequence (DNA): TGTGCCTGGATGCTGGGGGGCAACACTGAAGCTTTCTTT. The chain is built from TRBV30 and TRBJ1-1; D is possibly TRBD1 (6 bases). This CDR3 has 13 residues. Looked up from germline, CDR1 is GTSNPN and CDR2 is SVGIG (reference sequence). Deletions cut 4 bases from V and 2 bases from J, with 11 bases between.

V is TRBV28 and J is TRBJ2-1; 7 bases are a match to TRBD2. Germline V gene sequence: CDR1 MDHEN, CDR2 SYDVKM. V shed 2 bases, J shed 4 bases, and the junction held 5 bases outside the gene matches. This CDR3 has 15 residues. The CDR3: CASSLVWGGYNEQFF. CDR3 DNA: TGTGCCAGCAGTTTAGTGTGGGGGGGGTACAATGAGCAGTTCTTC.

The rearrangement uses TRBV6-4 and TRBJ2-2, with 9 nucleotides matching TRBD2. Germline CDR1 and CDR2: MRHNA and SNTAGT. The V gene end was trimmed by 6 bases and the J gene end by 2 bases; junction bases not matched to a gene: 7. The length of the CDR3 is 16 residues. The CDR3 coding sequence is TGTGCCAGCAGCCGAACTAGCGGGTTTAACACCGGGGAGCTGTTTTTT. Translation gives CASSRTSGFNTGELFF.

The table lists this clone with a count of one. This rearrangement joins TRBV5-1 to TRBJ1-4; a possible D gene is TRBD1 (6 bases). Germline CDR1 and CDR2: SGHRS and YFSETQ. Between the trimmed V and J ends, which lost 0 bases and 4 bases, there was a span of 16 bases. This CDR3 region has 17 residues. The CDR3 protein is CASSLVAGVGLNEKLFF. The CDR3, as DNA: TGCGCCAGCAGCTTGGTGGCAGGGGTTGGACTTAATGAAAAACTGTTTTTT.

The chain combines TRBV9 with TRBJ2-2; D is ambiguous. V was cut by 0 bases and J by 6 bases, with 9 bases left in between. The CDR3 is 14 amino acids. Germline lookup yields CDR1 SGDLS and CDR2 YYNGEE. The CDR3 protein is CASSVGALAGELFF. The DNA for the CDR3 is TGTGCCAGCAGCGTAGGGGCCCTGGCCGGGGAGCTGTTTTTT.